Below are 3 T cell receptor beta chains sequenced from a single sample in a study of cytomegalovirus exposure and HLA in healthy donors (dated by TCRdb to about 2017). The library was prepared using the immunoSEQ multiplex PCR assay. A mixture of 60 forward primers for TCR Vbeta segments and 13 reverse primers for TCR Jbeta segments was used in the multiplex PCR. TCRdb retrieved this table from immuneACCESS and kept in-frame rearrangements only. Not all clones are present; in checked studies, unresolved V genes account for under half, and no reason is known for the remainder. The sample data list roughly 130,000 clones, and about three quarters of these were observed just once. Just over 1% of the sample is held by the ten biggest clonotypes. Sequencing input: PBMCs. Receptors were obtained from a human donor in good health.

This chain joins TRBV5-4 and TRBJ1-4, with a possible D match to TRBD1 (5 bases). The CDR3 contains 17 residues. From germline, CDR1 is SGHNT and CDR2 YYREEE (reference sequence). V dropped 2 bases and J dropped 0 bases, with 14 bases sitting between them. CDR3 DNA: TGTGCCAGCAGCTTCGGGGGAGGGTCCGCAACTAATGAAAAACTGTTTTTT. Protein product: CASSFGGGSATNEKLFF.

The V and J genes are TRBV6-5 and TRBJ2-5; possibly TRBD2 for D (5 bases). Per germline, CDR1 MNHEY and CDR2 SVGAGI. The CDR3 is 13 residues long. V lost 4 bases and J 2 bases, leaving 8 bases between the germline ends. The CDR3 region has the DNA TGTGCCAGCAGTTCGGACTTGCAAGAGACCCAGTACTTC. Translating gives CASSSDLQETQYF.

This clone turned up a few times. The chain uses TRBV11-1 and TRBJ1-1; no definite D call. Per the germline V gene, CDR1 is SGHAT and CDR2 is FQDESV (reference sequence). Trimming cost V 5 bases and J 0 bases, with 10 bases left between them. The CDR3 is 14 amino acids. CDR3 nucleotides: TGTGCCAGCAGCCCCGACCGGGTGAACACTGAAGCTTTCTTT. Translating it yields CASSPDRVNTEAFF.